This T cell receptor beta chain was captured by sequencing in a study of CD8+ T cells in alopecia areata. Overall study findings and caveats: Normal skin's resident alphabeta T cells are sequenced alongside lesional scalp T cells. Compared with mice, patients displayed less clear TCR sharing, possibly for HLA-related reasons.

This clone has only a few counts. Its antigen is unknown. cDNA reverse transcribed from extracted RNA served as the sequencing template. Sequencing used immunoSEQ multiplex PCR; TCRdb keeps in-frame clones, though not all of them. The sample shows about 120,000 clones, less than 70% of them seen only once. Sequenced material: CD4+ T cells sorted from blood. The receptor was isolated from a human donor in good health.

In DNA form, the CDR3 reads TGCAGCGTTGATTTTGGGCCACGAGAGACCCAGTACTTC. This translates into CSVDFGPRETQYF. V and J are TRBV29-1 and TRBJ2-5; D is unclear. In germline, CDR1 is SQVTM, CDR2 ANQGSEA. Trimming left V 3 bases short and J 4 bases short, with 12 bases between. The CDR3 is 13 amino acids.